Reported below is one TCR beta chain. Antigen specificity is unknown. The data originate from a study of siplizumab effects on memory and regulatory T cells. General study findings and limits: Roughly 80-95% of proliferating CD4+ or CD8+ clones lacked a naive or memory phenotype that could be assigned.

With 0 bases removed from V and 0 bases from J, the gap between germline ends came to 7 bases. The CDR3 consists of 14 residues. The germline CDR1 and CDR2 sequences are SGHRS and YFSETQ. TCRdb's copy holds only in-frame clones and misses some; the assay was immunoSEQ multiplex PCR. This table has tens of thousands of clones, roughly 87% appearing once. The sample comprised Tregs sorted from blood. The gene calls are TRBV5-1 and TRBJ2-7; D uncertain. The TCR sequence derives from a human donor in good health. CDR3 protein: CASSLDGSSYEQYF. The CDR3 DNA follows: TGCGCCAGCAGCTTGGACGGCAGCTCCTACGAGCAGTACTTC.